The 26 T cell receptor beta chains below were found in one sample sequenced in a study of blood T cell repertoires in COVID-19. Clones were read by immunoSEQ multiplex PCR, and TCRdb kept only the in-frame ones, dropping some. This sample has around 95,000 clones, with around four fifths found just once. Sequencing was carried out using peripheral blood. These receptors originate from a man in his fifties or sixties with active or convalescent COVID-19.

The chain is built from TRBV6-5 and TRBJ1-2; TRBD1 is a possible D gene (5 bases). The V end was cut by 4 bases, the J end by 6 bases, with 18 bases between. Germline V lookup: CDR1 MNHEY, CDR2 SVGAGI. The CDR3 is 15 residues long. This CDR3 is CASSSLSGGWDGYTF. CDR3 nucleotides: TGTGCCAGCAGTTCATTGTCGGGGGGTTGGGATGGCTACACCTTC.

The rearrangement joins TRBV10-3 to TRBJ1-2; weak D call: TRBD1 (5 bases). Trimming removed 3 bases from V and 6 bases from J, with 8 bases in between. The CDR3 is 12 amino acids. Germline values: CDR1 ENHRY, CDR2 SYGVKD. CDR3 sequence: CAISDTGDGYTF. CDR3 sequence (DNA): TGTGCCATCAGTGATACAGGAGATGGCTACACCTTC.

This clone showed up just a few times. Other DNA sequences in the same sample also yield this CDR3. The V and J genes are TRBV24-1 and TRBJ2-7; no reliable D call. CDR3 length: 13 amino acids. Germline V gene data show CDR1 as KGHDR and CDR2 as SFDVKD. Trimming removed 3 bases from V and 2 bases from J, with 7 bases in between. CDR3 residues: CATSDPQTYEQYF. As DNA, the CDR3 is TGTGCCACCAGTGATCCCCAAACCTACGAGCAGTACTTC.

CDR3 bases: TGTGCCAGCATGCTAGCGGGATACAATGAGCAGTTCTTC. The encoded protein is CASMLAGYNEQFF. The rearrangement uses TRBV7-9 and TRBJ2-1, with 9 bases matching TRBD2. V lost 7 bases, J lost 4 bases, and 2 bases stayed unmatched. In germline, CDR1 is SEHNR, CDR2 FQNEAQ (reference sequence). CDR3 length equals 13 residues.

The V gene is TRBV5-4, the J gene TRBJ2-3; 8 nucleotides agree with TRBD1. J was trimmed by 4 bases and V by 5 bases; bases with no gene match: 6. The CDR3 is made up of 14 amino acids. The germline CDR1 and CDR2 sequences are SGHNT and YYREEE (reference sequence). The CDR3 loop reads CASSFETGADTQYF. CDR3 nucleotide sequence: TGTGCCAGCAGTTTTGAGACAGGGGCAGATACGCAGTATTTT.

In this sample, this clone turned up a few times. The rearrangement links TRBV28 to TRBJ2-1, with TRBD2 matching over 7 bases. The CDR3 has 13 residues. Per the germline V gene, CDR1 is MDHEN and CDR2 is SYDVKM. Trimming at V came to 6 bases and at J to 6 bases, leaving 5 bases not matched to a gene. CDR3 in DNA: TGTGCCAGCAGCCCTTGGGGGGGCAATGAGCAGTTCTTC. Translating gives CASSPWGGNEQFF.

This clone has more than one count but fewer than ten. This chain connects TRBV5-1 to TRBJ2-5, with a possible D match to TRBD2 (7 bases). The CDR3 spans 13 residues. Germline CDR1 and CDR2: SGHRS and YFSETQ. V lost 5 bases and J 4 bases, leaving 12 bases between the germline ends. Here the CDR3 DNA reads TGCGCCAGCAGTCGGGGGGCCCTAGAGACCCAGTACTTC. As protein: CASSRGALETQYF.

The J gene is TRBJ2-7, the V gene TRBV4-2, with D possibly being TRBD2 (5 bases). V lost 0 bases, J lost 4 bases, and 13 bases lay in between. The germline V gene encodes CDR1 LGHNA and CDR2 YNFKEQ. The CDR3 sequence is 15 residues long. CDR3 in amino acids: CASSQDRDSEYEQYF. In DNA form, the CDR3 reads TGTGCCAGCAGCCAAGATCGGGATAGCGAGTACGAGCAGTACTTC.

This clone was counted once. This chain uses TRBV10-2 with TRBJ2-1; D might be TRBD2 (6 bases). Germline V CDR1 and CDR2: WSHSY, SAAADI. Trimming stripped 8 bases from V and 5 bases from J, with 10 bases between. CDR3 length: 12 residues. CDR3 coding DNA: TGCGCCAGCCGGGACTTCCACAATGAGCAGTTCTTC. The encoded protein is CASRDFHNEQFF.

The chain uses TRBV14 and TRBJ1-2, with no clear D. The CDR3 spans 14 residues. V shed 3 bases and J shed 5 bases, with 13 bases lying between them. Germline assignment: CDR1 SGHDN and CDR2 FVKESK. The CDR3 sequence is CASSHPPASYGYTF. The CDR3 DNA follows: TGTGCCAGCAGCCATCCACCCGCCAGTTATGGCTACACCTTC.

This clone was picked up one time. In nucleotides, the CDR3 is TGCAGCGTTGAAAGGACAGGGACCAGCGAGCAGTACTTC. Residues: CSVERTGTSEQYF. This chain connects TRBV29-1 to TRBJ2-7, with TRBD1 matching 8 bases. Trimming took 2 bases from V and 6 from J; bases not matched to a gene: 6. The CDR3 is 13 residues long. Germline V gives CDR1 SQVTM, CDR2 ANQGSEA.

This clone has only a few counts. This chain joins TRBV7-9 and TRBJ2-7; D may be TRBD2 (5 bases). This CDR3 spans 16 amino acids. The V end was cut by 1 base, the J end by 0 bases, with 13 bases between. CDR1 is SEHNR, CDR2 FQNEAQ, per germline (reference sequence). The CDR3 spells CASSLGVGGPSYEQYF. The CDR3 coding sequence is TGTGCCAGCAGCTTAGGTGTTGGCGGGCCCTCCTACGAGCAGTACTTC.

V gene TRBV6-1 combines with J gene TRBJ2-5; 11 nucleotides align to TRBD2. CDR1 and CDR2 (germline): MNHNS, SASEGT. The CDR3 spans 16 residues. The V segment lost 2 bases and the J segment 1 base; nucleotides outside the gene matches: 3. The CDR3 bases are TGTGCCAGCAGTGAACTAGCGGGAGGTCCCCAAGAGACCCAGTACTTC. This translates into CASSELAGGPQETQYF.

CDR3 in DNA: TGTGCCTGGAGTGAGGGACAGTATAATTCACCCCTCCACTTT. It encodes CAWSEGQYNSPLHF. V is TRBV30 and J is TRBJ1-6, with TRBD1 matching over 7 bases. The CDR3 runs 14 residues. The J segment lost 4 bases and the V segment lost 1 base, leaving 1 base of the junction unmatched. The germline gives CDR1 GTSNPN, CDR2 SVGIG (reference sequence).

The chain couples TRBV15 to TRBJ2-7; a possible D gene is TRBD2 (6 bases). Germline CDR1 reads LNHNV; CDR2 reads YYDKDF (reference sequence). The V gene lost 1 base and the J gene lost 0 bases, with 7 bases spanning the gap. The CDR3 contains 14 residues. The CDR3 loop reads CATSRVSGSYEQYF. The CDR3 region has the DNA TGTGCCACCAGCAGAGTTAGCGGCTCCTACGAGCAGTACTTC.

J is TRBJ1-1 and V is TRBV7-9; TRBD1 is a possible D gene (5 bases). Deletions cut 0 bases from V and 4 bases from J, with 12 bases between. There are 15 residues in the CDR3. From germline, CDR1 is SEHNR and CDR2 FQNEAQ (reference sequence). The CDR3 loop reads CASSLAGGMGTEAFF. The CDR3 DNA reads TGTGCCAGCAGCTTAGCGGGGGGAATGGGCACTGAAGCTTTCTTT.

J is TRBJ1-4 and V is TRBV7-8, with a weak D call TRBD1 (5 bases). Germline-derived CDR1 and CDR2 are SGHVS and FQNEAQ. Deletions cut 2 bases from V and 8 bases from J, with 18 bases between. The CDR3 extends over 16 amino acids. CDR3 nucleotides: TGTGCCAGCAGCTTAAGTGGGGCAGGGCGTAGCGAAAAACTGTTTTTT. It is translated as CASSLSGAGRSEKLFF.

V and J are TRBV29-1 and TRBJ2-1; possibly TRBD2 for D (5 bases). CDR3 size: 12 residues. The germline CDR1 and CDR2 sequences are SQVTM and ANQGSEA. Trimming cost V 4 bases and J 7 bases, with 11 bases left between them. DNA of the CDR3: TGCAGCGTTGGGAGGAACGCGAATGAGCAGTTCTTC. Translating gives CSVGRNANEQFF.

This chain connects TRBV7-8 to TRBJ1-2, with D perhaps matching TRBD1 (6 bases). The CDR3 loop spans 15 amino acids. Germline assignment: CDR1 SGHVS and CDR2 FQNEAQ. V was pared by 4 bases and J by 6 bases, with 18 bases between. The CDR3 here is CASSCRGRGNDGYTF. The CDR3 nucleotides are TGTGCCAGCAGCTGCCGCGGCAGGGGAAATGATGGCTACACCTTC.

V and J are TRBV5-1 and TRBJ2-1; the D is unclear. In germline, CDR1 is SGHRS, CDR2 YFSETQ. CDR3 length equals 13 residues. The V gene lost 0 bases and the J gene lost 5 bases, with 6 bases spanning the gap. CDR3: CASSLGADNEQFF. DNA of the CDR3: TGCGCCAGCAGCTTGGGGGCCGACAATGAGCAGTTCTTC.

CDR3 residues: CATSDSLAVPTDTQYF. As DNA, the CDR3 is TGTGCCACCAGTGACTCACTAGCGGTACCCACAGATACGCAGTATTTT. The gene calls are TRBV24-1 and TRBJ2-3, with 8 bases aligning to TRBD2. The junction had 7 bases not matched to a gene; V was cut back by 4 bases and J by 2 bases. Per the germline V gene, CDR1 is KGHDR and CDR2 is SFDVKD. The CDR3 totals 16 residues.

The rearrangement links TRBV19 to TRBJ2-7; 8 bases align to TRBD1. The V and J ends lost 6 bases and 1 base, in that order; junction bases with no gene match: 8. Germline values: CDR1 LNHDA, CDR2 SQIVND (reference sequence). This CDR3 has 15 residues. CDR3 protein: CASREDGTGSYEQYF. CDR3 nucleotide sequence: TGTGCCAGTAGGGAAGACGGGACAGGATCCTACGAGCAGTACTTC.

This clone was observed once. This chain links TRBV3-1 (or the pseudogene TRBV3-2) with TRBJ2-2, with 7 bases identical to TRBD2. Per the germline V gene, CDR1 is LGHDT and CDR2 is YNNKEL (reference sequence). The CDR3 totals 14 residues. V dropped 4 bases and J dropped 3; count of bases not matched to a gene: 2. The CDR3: CASSLLADTGELFF. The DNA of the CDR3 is TGTGCCAGCAGCCTCCTAGCGGACACCGGGGAGCTGTTTTTT.

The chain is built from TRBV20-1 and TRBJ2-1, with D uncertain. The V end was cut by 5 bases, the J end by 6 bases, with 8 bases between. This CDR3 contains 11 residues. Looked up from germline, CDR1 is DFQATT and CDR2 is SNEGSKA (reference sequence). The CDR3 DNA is TGCAGTGCTTCCACCGGCAATGAGCAGTTCTTC. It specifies CSASTGNEQFF.

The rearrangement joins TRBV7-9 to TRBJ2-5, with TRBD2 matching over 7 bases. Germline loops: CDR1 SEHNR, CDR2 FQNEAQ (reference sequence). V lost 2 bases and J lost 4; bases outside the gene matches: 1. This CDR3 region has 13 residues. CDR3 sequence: CASSLTGGETQYF. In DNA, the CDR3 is TGTGCCAGCAGCTTAACGGGAGGAGAGACCCAGTACTTC.

The CDR3 protein is CATSRAGYSNQPQHF. CDR3 DNA: TGTGCCACCAGCAGGGCAGGGTATAGCAATCAGCCCCAGCATTTT. V is TRBV15 and J is TRBJ1-5; a possible D gene is TRBD1 (5 bases). This CDR3 has 15 residues. CDR1 LNHNV and CDR2 YYDKDF come from the germline V gene (reference sequence). V was trimmed by 3 bases and J by 0 bases, leaving 9 bases between them.